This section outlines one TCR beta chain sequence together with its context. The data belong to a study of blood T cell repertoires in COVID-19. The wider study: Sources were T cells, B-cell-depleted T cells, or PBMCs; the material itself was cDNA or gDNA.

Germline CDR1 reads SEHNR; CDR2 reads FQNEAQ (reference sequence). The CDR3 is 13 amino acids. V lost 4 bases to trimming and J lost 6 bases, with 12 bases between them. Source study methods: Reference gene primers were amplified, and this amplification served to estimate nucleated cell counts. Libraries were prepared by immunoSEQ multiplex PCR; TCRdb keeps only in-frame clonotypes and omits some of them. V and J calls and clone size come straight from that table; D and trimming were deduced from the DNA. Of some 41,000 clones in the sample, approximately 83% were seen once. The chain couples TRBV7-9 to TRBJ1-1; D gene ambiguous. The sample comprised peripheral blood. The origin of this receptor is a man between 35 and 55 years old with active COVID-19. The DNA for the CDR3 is TGTGCCAGCAGCTGGGAGAGGGCCGCTGAAGCTTTCTTT. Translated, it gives CASSWERAAEAFF.